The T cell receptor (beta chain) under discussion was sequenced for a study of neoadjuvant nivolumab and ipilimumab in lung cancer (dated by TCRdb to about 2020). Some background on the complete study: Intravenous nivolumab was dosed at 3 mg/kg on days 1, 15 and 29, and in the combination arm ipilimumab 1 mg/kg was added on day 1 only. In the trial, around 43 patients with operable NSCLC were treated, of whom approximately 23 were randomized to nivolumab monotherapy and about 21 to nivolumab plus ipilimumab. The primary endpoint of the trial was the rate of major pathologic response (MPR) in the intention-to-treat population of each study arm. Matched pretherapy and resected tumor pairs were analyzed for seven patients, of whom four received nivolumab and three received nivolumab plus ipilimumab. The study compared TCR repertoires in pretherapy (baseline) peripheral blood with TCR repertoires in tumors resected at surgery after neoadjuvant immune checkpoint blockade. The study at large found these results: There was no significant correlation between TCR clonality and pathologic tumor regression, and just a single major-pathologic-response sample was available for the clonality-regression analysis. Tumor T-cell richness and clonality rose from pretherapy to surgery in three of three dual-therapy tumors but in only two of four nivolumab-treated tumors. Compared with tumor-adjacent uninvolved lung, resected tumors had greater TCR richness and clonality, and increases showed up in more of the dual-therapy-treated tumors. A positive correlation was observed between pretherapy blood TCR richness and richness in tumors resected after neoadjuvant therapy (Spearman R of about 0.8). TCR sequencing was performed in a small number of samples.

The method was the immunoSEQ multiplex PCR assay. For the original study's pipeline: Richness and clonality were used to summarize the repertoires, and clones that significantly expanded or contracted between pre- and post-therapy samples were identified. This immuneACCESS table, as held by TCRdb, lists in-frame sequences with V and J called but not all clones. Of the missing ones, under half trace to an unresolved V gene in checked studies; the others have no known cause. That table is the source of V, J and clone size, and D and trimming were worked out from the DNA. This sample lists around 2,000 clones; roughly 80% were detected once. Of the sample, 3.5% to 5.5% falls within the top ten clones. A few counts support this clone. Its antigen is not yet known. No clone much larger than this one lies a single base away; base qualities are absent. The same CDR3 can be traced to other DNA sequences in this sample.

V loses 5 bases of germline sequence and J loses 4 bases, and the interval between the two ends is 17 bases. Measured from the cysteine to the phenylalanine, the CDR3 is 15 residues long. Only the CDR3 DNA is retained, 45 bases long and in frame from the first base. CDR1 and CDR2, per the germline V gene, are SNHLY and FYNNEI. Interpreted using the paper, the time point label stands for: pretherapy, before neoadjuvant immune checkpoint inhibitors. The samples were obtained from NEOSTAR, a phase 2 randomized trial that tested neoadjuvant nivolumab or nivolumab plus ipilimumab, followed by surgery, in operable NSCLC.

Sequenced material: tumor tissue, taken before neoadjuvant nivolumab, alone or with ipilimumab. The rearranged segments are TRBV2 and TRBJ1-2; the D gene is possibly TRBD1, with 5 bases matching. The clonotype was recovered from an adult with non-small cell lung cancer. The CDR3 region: CASSSSPGRGYGYTF. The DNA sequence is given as TGTGCCAGCAGTTCGTCTCCAGGGAGGGGCTATGGCTACACCTTC.